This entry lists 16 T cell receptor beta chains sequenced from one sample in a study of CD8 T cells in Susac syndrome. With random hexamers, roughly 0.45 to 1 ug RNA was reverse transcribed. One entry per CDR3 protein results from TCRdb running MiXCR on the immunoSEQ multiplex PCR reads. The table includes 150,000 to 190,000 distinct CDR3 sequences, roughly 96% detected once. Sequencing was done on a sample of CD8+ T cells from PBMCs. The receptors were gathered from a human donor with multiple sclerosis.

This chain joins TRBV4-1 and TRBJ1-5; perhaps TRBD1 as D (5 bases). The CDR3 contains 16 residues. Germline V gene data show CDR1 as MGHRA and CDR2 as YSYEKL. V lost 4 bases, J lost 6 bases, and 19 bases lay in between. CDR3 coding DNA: TGCGCCAGCAGCCTTAGGTTCCGGGACTCGGGTCAGCCCCAGCATTTT. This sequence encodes CASSLRFRDSGQPQHF.

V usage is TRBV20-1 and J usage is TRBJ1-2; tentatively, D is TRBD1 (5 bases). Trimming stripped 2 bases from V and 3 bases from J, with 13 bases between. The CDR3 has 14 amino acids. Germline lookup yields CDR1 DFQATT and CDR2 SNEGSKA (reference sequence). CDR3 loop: CSARSQDSYYGYTF. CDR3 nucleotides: TGCAGTGCTAGATCCCAAGACAGCTACTATGGCTACACCTTC.

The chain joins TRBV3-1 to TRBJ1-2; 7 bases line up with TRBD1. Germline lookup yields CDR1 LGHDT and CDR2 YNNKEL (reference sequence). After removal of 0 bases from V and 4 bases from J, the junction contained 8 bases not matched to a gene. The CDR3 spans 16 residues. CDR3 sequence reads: CASSQEMAGGLYGYTF. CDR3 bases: TGTGCCAGCAGCCAAGAAATGGCAGGGGGGCTCTATGGCTACACCTTC.

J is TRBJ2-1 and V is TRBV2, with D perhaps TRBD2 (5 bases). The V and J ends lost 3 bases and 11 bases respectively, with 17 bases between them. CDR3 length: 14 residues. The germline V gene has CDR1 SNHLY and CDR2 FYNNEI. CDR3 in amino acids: CASSELSADAKQFF. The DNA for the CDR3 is TGTGCCAGCAGTGAGCTTAGCGCGGACGCGAAGCAGTTCTTC.

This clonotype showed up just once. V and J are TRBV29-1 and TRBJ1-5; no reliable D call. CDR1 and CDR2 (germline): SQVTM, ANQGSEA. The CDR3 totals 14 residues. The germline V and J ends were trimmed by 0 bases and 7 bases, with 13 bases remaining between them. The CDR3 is CSVEDHLGGQPQHF. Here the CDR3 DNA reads TGCAGCGTTGAAGATCATCTGGGCGGGCAGCCCCAGCATTTT.

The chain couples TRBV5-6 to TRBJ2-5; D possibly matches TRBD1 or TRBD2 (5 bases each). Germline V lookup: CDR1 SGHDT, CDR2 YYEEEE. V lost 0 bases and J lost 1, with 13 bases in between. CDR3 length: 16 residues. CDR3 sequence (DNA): TGTGCCAGCAGCTTGGTACGGGGACCAATCCAAGAGACCCAGTACTTC. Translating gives CASSLVRGPIQETQYF.

The CDR3 region is CSVEDREQGGTGELFF. For the CDR3, the DNA is TGCAGCGTTGAAGATCGTGAACAGGGTGGCACCGGGGAGCTGTTTTTT. The chain has TRBV29-1 and TRBJ2-2; perhaps TRBD1 as D (6 bases). Germline V lookup: CDR1 SQVTM, CDR2 ANQGSEA. V lost 0 bases and J 4 bases, leaving 15 bases between the germline ends. The CDR3 length is 16 residues.

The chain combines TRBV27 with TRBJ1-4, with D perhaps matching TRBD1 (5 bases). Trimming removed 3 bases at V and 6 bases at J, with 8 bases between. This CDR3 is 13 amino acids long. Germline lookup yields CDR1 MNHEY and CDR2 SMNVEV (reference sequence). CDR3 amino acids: CASSFRVDEKLFF. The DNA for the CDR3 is TGTGCCAGCAGTTTCAGGGTTGATGAAAAACTGTTTTTT.

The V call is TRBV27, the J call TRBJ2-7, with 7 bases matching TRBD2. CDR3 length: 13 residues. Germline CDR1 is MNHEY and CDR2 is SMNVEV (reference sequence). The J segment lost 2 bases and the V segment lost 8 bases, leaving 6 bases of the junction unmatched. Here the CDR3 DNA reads TGTGCCAGCGCAAGCGGGGACGCCTACGAGCAGTACTTC. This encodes CASASGDAYEQYF.

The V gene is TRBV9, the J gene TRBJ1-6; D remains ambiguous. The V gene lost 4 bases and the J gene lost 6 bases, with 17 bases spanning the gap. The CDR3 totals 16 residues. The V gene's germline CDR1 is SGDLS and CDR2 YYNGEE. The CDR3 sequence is CASSYPPRSPNSPLHF. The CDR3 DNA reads TGTGCCAGCAGCTACCCCCCCCGCAGTCCTAATTCACCCCTCCACTTT.

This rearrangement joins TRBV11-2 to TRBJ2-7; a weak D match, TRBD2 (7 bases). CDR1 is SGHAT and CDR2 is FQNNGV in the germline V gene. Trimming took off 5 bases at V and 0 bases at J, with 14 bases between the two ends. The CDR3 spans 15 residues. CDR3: CASSRTGGPSYEQYF. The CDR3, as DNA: TGTGCCAGCAGCCGCACCGGGGGGCCCTCCTACGAGCAGTACTTC.

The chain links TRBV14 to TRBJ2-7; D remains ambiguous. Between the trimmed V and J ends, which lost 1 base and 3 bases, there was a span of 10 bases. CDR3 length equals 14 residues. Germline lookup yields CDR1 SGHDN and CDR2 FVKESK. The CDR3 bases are TGTGCCAGCAGCCAAGCAGCCCACCACTACGAGCAGTACTTC. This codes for CASSQAAHHYEQYF.

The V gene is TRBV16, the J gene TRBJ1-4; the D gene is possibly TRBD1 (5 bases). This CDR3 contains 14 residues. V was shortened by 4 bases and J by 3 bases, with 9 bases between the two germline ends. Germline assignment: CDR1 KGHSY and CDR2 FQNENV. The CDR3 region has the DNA TGTGCCAGCAGCCCCCCGGGACCTAATGAAAAACTGTTTTTT. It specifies CASSPPGPNEKLFF.

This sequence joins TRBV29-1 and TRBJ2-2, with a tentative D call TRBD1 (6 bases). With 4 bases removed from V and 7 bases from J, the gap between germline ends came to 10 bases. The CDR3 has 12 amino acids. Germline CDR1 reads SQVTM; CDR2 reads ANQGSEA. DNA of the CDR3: TGCAGCGTTGTCAGGGGTAGCGGGGAGCTGTTTTTT. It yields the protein CSVVRGSGELFF.

CDR3 in amino acids: CASSLAFEGADSPLHF. CDR3 nucleotide sequence: TGTGCCAGCAGCTTGGCTTTTGAGGGGGCGGATTCACCCCTCCACTTT. V usage is TRBV5-6 and J usage is TRBJ1-6; 7 positions match TRBD1. The V segment lost 0 bases and the J segment 8 bases; nucleotides outside the gene matches: 8. CDR1 and CDR2 from the germline V gene are SGHDT and YYEEEE. This CDR3 spans 16 amino acids.

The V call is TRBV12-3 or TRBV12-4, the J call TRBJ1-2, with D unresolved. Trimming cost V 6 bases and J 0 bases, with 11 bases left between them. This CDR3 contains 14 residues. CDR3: CASSFMEANYGYTF. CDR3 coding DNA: TGTGCCAGCAGCTTCATGGAGGCTAACTATGGCTACACCTTC.